This T cell receptor (beta chain) was identified in a study of cytomegalovirus exposure and HLA in healthy donors. Findings and limits, study-wide: Sequencing likely generated an artifact that appeared as a cluster of highly shared sequence variants.

To note about this clone: Its target is not known.

Germline loops: CDR1 SEHNR, CDR2 FQNEAQ (reference sequence). V was trimmed by 3 bases and J by 11 bases, leaving 20 bases between them. CDR3 size: 15 residues. The study ran its PCR with 60 Vbeta and 13 Jbeta primers. Sequencing used immunoSEQ multiplex PCR; TCRdb keeps in-frame clones, though not all of them. The data show under 200,000 clones, around 79% seen once. Source material: PBMCs. This chain links TRBV7-9 with TRBJ1-5, with a weak D call TRBD1 (5 bases). The receptor's source is a woman aged 40 to 49 in good health and CMV-seronegative. CDR3 sequence (DNA): TGTGCCAGCAGCTTCGGACAAGGGGCTCGTTGGGCCCAGCATTTT. Encoded protein: CASSFGQGARWAQHF. The full variable domain, completed using reference TRBV7-9 and TRBJ1-5, is DTGVSQNPRHKITKRGQNVTFRCDPISEHNRLYWYRQTLGQGPEFLTYFQNEAQLEKSRLLSDRFSAERPKGSFSTLEIQRTEQGDSAMYLCASSFGQGARWAQHFGDGTRLSIL.